This T cell receptor (beta chain) comes out of a study of vaccination and CD4 T cells after COVID-19. Study in general: Cells were stimulated with overlapping spike peptides from SARS-CoV-2, HCoV-NL63, HCoV-OC43 and HCoV-229E. Either a CEFX pool, an HIV-1 Nef pool, or no peptide was added to control cultures.

In regard to this clonotype: Its matching antigen is unknown.

The CDR3 is 15 residues long. Germline loops: CDR1 MNHNS, CDR2 SASEGT. Germline trimming cut 6 bases from V and 7 bases from J; bases unmatched to any gene: 8. Cultured CD4+ T cells had their DNA profiled by the Oncomine TCR Beta short-read assay. TCRdb passed the PCR reads through MiXCR, listing each CDR3 protein once. The sample has fewer than 30,000 distinct CDR3 sequences, less than 35% seen once. The time point is: late sampling 161 to 241 days after vaccination in a few convalescent patients. Treatment noted: roughly ten-day PBMC culture with coronavirus spike peptide pools or control peptides (ViraFEST assay). Negative selection recovered the CD4+ T cells once they had spent about 10 days in culture.

J is TRBJ2-1 and V is TRBV6-1, with 11 bases aligning to TRBD2. The receptor's source is a human donor who had recovered from COVID-19. Sequences were derived from CD4+ T cells from blood, cultured in vitro, sampled about 7 months after SARS-CoV-2 vaccination. The CDR3 region has the DNA TGTGCCAGCAGCAGTAGCGGGAGGGCGGGGAATGAGCAGTTCTTC. It yields the protein CASSSSGRAGNEQFF.